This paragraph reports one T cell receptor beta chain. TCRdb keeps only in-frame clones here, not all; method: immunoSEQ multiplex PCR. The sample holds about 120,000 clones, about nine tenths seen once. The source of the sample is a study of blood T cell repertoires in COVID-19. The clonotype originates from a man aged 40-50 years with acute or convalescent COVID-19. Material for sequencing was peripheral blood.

CDR3 nucleotides: TGTGCCAGCAGTCCCAGGGACAGTAGGAATGAAAAACTGTTTTTT. This sequence encodes CASSPRDSRNEKLFF. V and J are TRBV27 and TRBJ1-4; 7 bases match TRBD1. In germline, CDR1 is MNHEY, CDR2 SMNVEV (reference sequence). The V gene end was trimmed by 5 bases and the J gene end by 5 bases; junction bases not matched to a gene: 8. This CDR3 is 15 amino acids long.